The 30 T cell receptor beta chains below were found in one sample sequenced in a study of cytomegalovirus exposure and HLA in healthy donors (dated by TCRdb to about 2017). Libraries were built with the immunoSEQ multiplex PCR assay. For the multiplex PCR, a mixture combining 60 forward primers for TCR Vbeta segments and 13 reverse primers for TCR Jbeta segments was used. Entries here come from immuneACCESS through TCRdb and include only in-frame sequences with V and J called. Some clones fail to appear in such tables; in the studies checked, an unresolved V gene covers under half of the shortfall, and the cause of the remainder is unknown. Across this sample there are fewer than 70,000 clones, with about 73% seen only once. Around 10% of the sample is in the top ten clones. The specimen was PBMCs. Receptors were obtained from a woman between 55 and 75 years old in good health and CMV-seropositive.

This rearrangement joins TRBV6-1 to TRBJ1-5; D may be TRBD1 (6 bases). From germline, CDR1 is MNHNS and CDR2 SASEGT. CDR3 length: 11 amino acids. The germline V and J ends were trimmed by 6 bases and 11 bases, with 11 bases remaining between them. The CDR3 region has the DNA TGTGCCAGCAGGAGGGGGTGGTCCCAGCATTTT. Translated: CASRRGWSQHF.

The chain uses TRBV6-1 and TRBJ1-2, with 9 bases aligning to TRBD1. CDR1 MNHNS and CDR2 SASEGT come from the germline V gene. With V trimmed by 7 bases and J by 4 bases, 4 bases remained unmatched. This CDR3 has 13 amino acids. The CDR3 protein is CASTGQGFYGYTF. Here the CDR3 DNA reads TGTGCCAGCACGGGACAGGGCTTCTATGGCTACACCTTC.

V usage is TRBV5-5 and J usage is TRBJ2-1, with D maybe TRBD2 (7 bases). Trimming shortened V by 6 bases and J by 10 bases, and 17 bases separated the two germline ends. Germline CDR1 is SGHKS and CDR2 is YYEKEE (reference sequence). This CDR3 contains 13 residues. Here the CDR3 DNA reads TGTGCCAGCAACCAACGGGGGGCACAGGAGCAGTTCTTC. This codes for CASNQRGAQEQFF.

The rearrangement joins TRBV6-6 to TRBJ2-1; D is undetermined. The CDR3 covers 12 residues. Germline V gene lookup returns CDR1 MNHNY and CDR2 SVGAGI (reference sequence). V was pared by 0 bases and J by 7 bases, with 4 bases between. The DNA for the CDR3 is TGTGCCAGCAGTTACTCCCGGAATGAGCAGTTCTTC. Protein: CASSYSRNEQFF.

The rearrangement links TRBV2 to TRBJ2-3, with TRBD1 identical over 7 bases. V gave up 8 bases and J gave up 4 bases; unmatched junction bases: 9. Looked up from germline, CDR1 is SNHLY and CDR2 is FYNNEI. CDR3 size: 14 residues. The chain's CDR3 is CASGPTGVADTQYF. In nucleotides, the CDR3 is TGTGCCAGCGGGCCTACAGGGGTTGCAGATACGCAGTATTTT.

The chain recombines TRBV2 with TRBJ2-1, with 8 bases aligning to TRBD2. V gave up 4 bases and J gave up 5 bases; unmatched junction bases: 7. Germline V lookup: CDR1 SNHLY, CDR2 FYNNEI. This CDR3 has 15 residues. The chain's CDR3 is CASSVGGRKNNEQFF. CDR3 coding DNA: TGTGCCAGCAGTGTGGGCGGGAGGAAGAACAATGAGCAGTTCTTC. The full variable domain, in which reference TRBV2 and TRBJ2-1 provide the parts outside the CDR3, is EPEVTQTPSHQVTQMGQEVILRCVPISNHLYFYWYRQILGQKVEFLVSFYNNEISEKSEIFDDQFSVERPDGSNFTLKIRSTKLEDSAMYFCASSVGGRKNNEQFFGPGTRLTVL.

This clone was detected a few times. The sample holds other DNA sequences that translate to the same CDR3. The V gene is TRBV18, the J gene TRBJ1-1; D not certain. Trimming shortened V by 2 bases and J by 6 bases, and 7 bases separated the two germline ends. Germline V CDR1 and CDR2: KGHSH, LQKENI. This CDR3 has 12 residues. The CDR3 region has the DNA TGTGCCAGCTCACCAGGGAGTGCTGAAGCTTTCTTT. This encodes CASSPGSAEAFF.

The rearrangement joins TRBV7-3 to TRBJ1-1; no firm D call. CDR1 and CDR2 from the germline V gene are SGHTA and FQGTGA. The V end was cut by 5 bases, the J end by 1 base, with 8 bases between. This CDR3 spans 13 amino acids. The CDR3 spells CASSPRQNTEAFF. CDR3 sequence (DNA): TGTGCCAGCAGCCCCCGACAGAACACTGAAGCTTTCTTT.

The table lists this clone with a count of one. The CDR3: CASSESRDTEAFF. The DNA of the CDR3 is TGCGCCAGCAGTGAGTCGCGGGACACTGAAGCTTTCTTT. The chain is built from TRBV10-1 and TRBJ1-1; unclear D gene. CDR1 is WNHNN and CDR2 is SYGVQD in the germline V gene (reference sequence). The CDR3 is 13 amino acids. V lost 0 bases and J 3 bases, leaving 5 bases between the germline ends.

This clone was observed a few times. The conserved closing phenylalanine or tryptophan is absent in this CDR3, likely reflecting a read error. It is unclear where the CDR3 begins or ends on the DNA, so no DNA is shown, and the CDR3 is as TCRdb lists it. The CDR3 loop reads CASSYDRSYSPLQV. The chain joins TRBV6-5 to TRBJ1-6; TRBD1, the D gene given by the table, was not confirmed from the DNA. The CDR3 is 14 residues long, ends included. The germline gives CDR1 MNHEY, CDR2 SVGAGI.

The chain combines TRBV30 with TRBJ1-1; the D gene is possibly TRBD1 (5 bases). The germline CDR1 and CDR2 sequences are GTSNPN and SVGIG (reference sequence). V lost 2 bases and J 0 bases, leaving 13 bases between the germline ends. The CDR3 covers 15 residues. The DNA of the CDR3 is TGTGCCTGGAGTTTTACGGGACTAATGAACACTGAAGCTTTCTTT. Protein sequence: CAWSFTGLMNTEAFF.

On this clone itself: Given the absence of the conserved phenylalanine or tryptophan at the CDR3 end, a read error is likely. The V and J genes are TRBV19 and TRBJ1-1; D uncertain. This CDR3 has 15 amino acids. V was trimmed by 0 bases and J by 1 base, leaving 9 bases between them. Germline V gene data show CDR1 as LNHDA and CDR2 as SQIVND (reference sequence). CDR3 in DNA: TGTGCCAGTAGTATAGAAGCGGGGAAGAACACTGAAGCTTTCGTT. It specifies CASSIEAGKNTEAFV.

This clone has a single count. The V call is TRBV7-8, the J call TRBJ2-2, with a weak D call TRBD2 (6 bases). V was pared by 3 bases and J by 5 bases, with 16 bases between. The CDR3 has 16 residues. Germline assignment: CDR1 SGHVS and CDR2 FQNEAQ. The CDR3 spells CASSFGTLDKTGELFF. The CDR3 nucleotides read TGTGCCAGCAGCTTCGGGACTCTCGATAAAACCGGGGAGCTGTTTTTT.

The chain employs TRBV2 and TRBJ1-2; 8 nucleotides line up with TRBD1. Looked up from germline, CDR1 is SNHLY and CDR2 is FYNNEI. The V and J ends lost 3 bases and 4 bases, in that order; junction bases with no gene match: 1. This CDR3 spans 13 amino acids. For the CDR3, the DNA is TGTGCCAGCAGTGACAGGGGGCCCTATGGCTACACCTTC. Translation: CASSDRGPYGYTF.

As for this clone: The same CDR3 can be traced to other DNA sequences in this sample. The V gene is TRBV20-1, the J gene TRBJ1-2, with D uncertain. Germline CDR1 and CDR2: DFQATT and SNEGSKA (reference sequence). The CDR3 is made up of 11 amino acids. Trimming took off 0 bases at V and 4 bases at J, with 3 bases between the two ends. This CDR3 reads CSARDSYGYTF. The CDR3 bases are TGCAGTGCTAGAGATAGCTATGGCTACACCTTC.

V is TRBV15 and J is TRBJ2-7; TRBD2 matches 7 bases. V trimming: 1 base; J trimming: 0 bases; junction bases outside the gene matches: 0. Per the germline V gene, CDR1 is LNHNV and CDR2 is YYDKDF (reference sequence). The CDR3 contains 14 residues. CDR3 residues: CATSRAGGSYEQYF. CDR3 sequence (DNA): TGTGCCACCAGCAGAGCGGGAGGCTCCTACGAGCAGTACTTC.

CDR3 residues: CASSVDRDTEAFF. The CDR3 DNA is TGTGCCAGCAGCGTCGACAGGGACACTGAAGCTTTCTTT. This chain uses TRBV7-3 with TRBJ1-1, with TRBD1 matching 7 bases. Trimming cost V 5 bases and J 3 bases; bases outside gene matches: 3. The CDR3 extends over 13 amino acids. Looked up from germline, CDR1 is SGHTA and CDR2 is FQGTGA.

The chain combines TRBV7-3 with TRBJ2-5; 9 nucleotides align to TRBD1. V was clipped by 5 bases and J by 5 bases; unmatched bases: 6. CDR3 length: 14 residues. CDR1 and CDR2 from the germline V gene are SGHTA and FQGTGA. CDR3 DNA sequence: TGTGCCAGCAGCCAAGGGACAGGGTCCGAGACCCAGTACTTC. Residues: CASSQGTGSETQYF.

The V call is TRBV7-6, the J call TRBJ2-1; perhaps TRBD2 as D (6 bases). The V end was cut by 1 base, the J end by 8 bases, with 12 bases between. There are 14 residues in the CDR3. CDR1 and CDR2 (germline): SGHVS, FNYEAQ. In nucleotides, the CDR3 is TGTGCCAGCAGCTTAGAGCGGGCGGGGTATGAGCAGTTCTTC. Translating gives CASSLERAGYEQFF.

CDR3: CASREGGTPSGYGYTF. CDR3 bases: TGTGCCAGCAGGGAGGGGGGGACACCTTCCGGCTATGGCTACACCTTC. The rearrangement links TRBV2 to TRBJ1-2, with TRBD1 as a possible D gene (6 bases). The CDR3 covers 16 residues. V lost 6 bases, J lost 4 bases, and 21 bases lay in between. CDR1 and CDR2 (germline): SNHLY, FYNNEI.

This clone was seen only a few times. The V gene is TRBV6-1, the J gene TRBJ1-1; D gene ambiguous. V gave up 7 bases and J gave up 1 base, with 7 bases separating them. Germline CDR1 MNHNS, CDR2 SASEGT. CDR3 length equals 12 residues. For the CDR3, the DNA is TGTGCCAGCAACCTAGGGAACACTGAAGCTTTCTTT. Translation: CASNLGNTEAFF.

This rearrangement joins TRBV27 to TRBJ1-1, with TRBD1 identical over 7 bases. The CDR3 loop spans 14 amino acids. Germline V CDR1 and CDR2: MNHEY, SMNVEV (reference sequence). V dropped 5 bases and J dropped 4; count of bases not matched to a gene: 7. CDR3 sequence (DNA): TGTGCCAGCAGTCCCCTTGACAGGGTCACTGAAGCTTTCTTT. Translation: CASSPLDRVTEAFF.

CDR3 in amino acids: CASSLGGGEIVPRTEAFF. The CDR3, as DNA: TGTGCCAGCAGCTTAGGCGGGGGCGAGATAGTTCCCAGGACTGAAGCTTTCTTT. This chain joins TRBV11-2 and TRBJ1-1; a weak D match, TRBD1 (6 bases). Looked up from germline, CDR1 is SGHAT and CDR2 is FQNNGV. The CDR3 runs to 18 residues. The V and J ends lost 1 base and 5 bases respectively, with 23 bases between them.

The chain recombines TRBV5-1 with TRBJ2-1; no reliable D call. The CDR3 spans 15 residues. CDR1 is SGHRS, CDR2 YFSETQ, per germline. Trimming took 0 bases from V and 1 from J, leaving 8 bases between them. The CDR3, as DNA: TGCGCCAGCAGCTTGGCCCAGCGATCCTACAATGAGCAGTTCTTC. Translated, it gives CASSLAQRSYNEQFF.

V is TRBV30 and J is TRBJ2-5, with a possible D match to TRBD2 (6 bases). V was trimmed by 0 bases and J by 5 bases, leaving 19 bases between them. This CDR3 is built from 16 residues. Germline V CDR1 and CDR2: GTSNPN, SVGIG (reference sequence). CDR3 sequence reads: CAWSVTPIGRGETQYF. CDR3 nucleotide sequence: TGTGCCTGGAGTGTAACCCCAATCGGGAGAGGGGAGACCCAGTACTTC. The whole variable domain, filled in from reference TRBV30 and TRBJ2-5, reads SQTIHQWPATLVQPVGSPLSLECTVEGTSNPNLYWYRQAAGRGLQLLFYSVGIGQISSEVPQNLSASRPQDRQFILSSKKLLLSDSGFYLCAWSVTPIGRGETQYFGPGTRLLVL.

This clone was picked up one time. The chain combines TRBV7-9 with TRBJ2-2; maybe TRBD1 (5 bases). Germline assignment: CDR1 SEHNR and CDR2 FQNEAQ (reference sequence). The CDR3 loop spans 16 amino acids. The ends were cut back, 1 base at V and 7 bases at J, with 16 bases in the middle. DNA of the CDR3: TGTGCCAGCAGCTTAGGCACAGGTAGAACGTTCGGGGAGCTGTTTTTT. The encoded protein is CASSLGTGRTFGELFF.

The rearrangement uses TRBV5-1 and TRBJ2-2; D not resolved. Trimming took 4 bases from V and 1 from J, leaving 8 bases between them. The CDR3 has 14 amino acids. Germline loops: CDR1 SGHRS, CDR2 YFSETQ. The CDR3 spells CASSEDKNTGELFF. The CDR3 DNA follows: TGCGCCAGCAGCGAAGACAAGAACACCGGGGAGCTGTTTTTT.

The chain is built from TRBV23-1 and TRBJ1-4; D is undetermined. TRBV23-1 is classed as an ORF, of uncertain function. This CDR3 is built from 14 residues. Trimming left V 3 bases short and J 0 bases short, with 5 bases between. CDR3 region: CASSQGATNEKLFF. The CDR3 nucleotides read TGCGCCAGCAGTCAGGGAGCAACTAATGAAAAACTGTTTTTT.

The chain employs TRBV6-1 and TRBJ1-4, with a weak D call TRBD1 (6 bases). In germline, CDR1 is MNHNS, CDR2 SASEGT. V lost 2 bases to trimming and J lost 5 bases, with 12 bases between them. The CDR3 has 15 amino acids. The CDR3 sequence is CASSERDRQNEKLFF. CDR3 nucleotide sequence: TGTGCCAGCAGTGAACGAGACAGGCAGAATGAAAAACTGTTTTTT.

V usage is TRBV7-2 and J usage is TRBJ2-7; D is unclear. V lost 1 base and J 1 base, leaving 5 bases between the germline ends. The germline V gene encodes CDR1 SGHTA and CDR2 FQGNSA. This CDR3 has 13 amino acids. CDR3 loop: CASSLGRSYEQYF. The CDR3 nucleotides read TGTGCCAGCAGCTTAGGGCGGTCCTACGAGCAGTACTTC. The full variable domain, rest sourced from reference TRBV7-2 and TRBJ2-7, is GAGVSQSPSNKVTEKGKDVELRCDPISGHTALYWYRQSLGQGLEFLIYFQGNSAPDKSGLPSDRFSAERTGGSVSTLTIQRTQQEDSAVYLCASSLGRSYEQYFGPGTRLTVT.